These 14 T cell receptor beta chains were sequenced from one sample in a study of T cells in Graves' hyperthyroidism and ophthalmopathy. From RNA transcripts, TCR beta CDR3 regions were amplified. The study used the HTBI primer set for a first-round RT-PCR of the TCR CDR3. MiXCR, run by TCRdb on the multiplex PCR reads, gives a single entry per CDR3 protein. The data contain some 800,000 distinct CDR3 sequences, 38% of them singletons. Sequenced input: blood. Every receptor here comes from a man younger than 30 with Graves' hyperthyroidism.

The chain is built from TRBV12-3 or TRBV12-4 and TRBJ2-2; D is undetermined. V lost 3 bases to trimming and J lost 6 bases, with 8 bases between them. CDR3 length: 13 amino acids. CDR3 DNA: TGTGCCAGCAGTTTCTTTCGGGCCGGGGAGCTGTTTTTT. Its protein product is CASSFFRAGELFF.

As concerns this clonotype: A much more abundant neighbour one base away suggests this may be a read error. The CDR3 protein is CASSLPGGAYEQYF. The CDR3 DNA reads TGTGCCAGCAGCTTACCGGGGGGCGCCTACGAGCAGTACTTC. This chain links TRBV2 with TRBJ2-7, with a tentative D call TRBD2 (7 bases). CDR3 length: 14 amino acids. CDR1 is SNHLY and CDR2 is FYNNEI in the germline V gene. With 6 bases removed from V and 2 bases from J, the gap between germline ends came to 14 bases.

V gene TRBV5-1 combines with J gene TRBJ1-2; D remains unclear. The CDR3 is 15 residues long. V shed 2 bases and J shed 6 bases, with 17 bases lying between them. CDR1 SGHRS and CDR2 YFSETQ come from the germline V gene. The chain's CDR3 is CASSFSETGRDGYTF. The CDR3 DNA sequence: TGCGCCAGCAGCTTTTCCGAGACGGGGAGGGATGGCTACACCTTC.

The CDR3 region has the DNA TGTGCCAGCAGCTCCACAGGACAGGGTCGGGATGAAAAACTGTTTTTT. Amino acid sequence: CASSSTGQGRDEKLFF. The chain is built from TRBV7-9 and TRBJ1-4; 8 nucleotides line up with TRBD1. Per the germline V gene, CDR1 is SEHNR and CDR2 is FQNEAQ (reference sequence). The ends lost 4 bases at V and 6 bases at J; junction bases unmatched: 10. The CDR3 has 16 residues.

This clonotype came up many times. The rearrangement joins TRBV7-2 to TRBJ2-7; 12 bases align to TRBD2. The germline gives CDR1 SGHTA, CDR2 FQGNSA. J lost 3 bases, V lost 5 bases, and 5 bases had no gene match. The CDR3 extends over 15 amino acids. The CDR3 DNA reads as TGTGCCAGCAGCCTAGGACTAGCGGGGTTCTACGAGCAGTACTTC. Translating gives CASSLGLAGFYEQYF.

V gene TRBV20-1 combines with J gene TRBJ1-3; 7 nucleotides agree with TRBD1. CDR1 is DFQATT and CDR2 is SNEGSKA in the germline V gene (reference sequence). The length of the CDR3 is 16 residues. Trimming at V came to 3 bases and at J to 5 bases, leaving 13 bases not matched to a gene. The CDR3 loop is CSASRQGRTARNTIYF. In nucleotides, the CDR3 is TGCAGTGCTAGCAGACAGGGCAGGACAGCGCGAAACACCATATATTTT.

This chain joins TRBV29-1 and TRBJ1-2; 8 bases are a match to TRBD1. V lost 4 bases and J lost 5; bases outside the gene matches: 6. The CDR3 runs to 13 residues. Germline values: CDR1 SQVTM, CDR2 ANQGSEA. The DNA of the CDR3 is TGCAGCGTTGGGACAGGGTCGGAGTATGGCTACACCTTC. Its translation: CSVGTGSEYGYTF.

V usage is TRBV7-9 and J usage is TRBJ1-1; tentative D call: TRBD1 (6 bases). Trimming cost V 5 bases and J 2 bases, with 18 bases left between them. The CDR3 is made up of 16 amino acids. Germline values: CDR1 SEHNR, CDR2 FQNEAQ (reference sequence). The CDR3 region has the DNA TGTGCCAGCAGCCAAGATGAGGGGGGGCTAAACACTGAAGCTTTCTTT. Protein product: CASSQDEGGLNTEAFF. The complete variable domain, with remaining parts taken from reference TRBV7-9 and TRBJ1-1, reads DTGVSQNPRHKITKRGQNVTFRCDPISEHNRLYWYRQTLGQGPEFLTYFQNEAQLEKSRLLSDRFSAERPKGSFSTLEIQRTEQGDSAMYLCASSQDEGGLNTEAFFGQGTRLTVV.

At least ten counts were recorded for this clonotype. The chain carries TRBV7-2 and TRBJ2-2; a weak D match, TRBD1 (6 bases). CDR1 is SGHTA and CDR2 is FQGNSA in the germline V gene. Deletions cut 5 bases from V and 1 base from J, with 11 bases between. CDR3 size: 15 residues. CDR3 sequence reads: CASSLGQMNTGELFF. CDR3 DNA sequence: TGTGCCAGCAGCCTCGGACAGATGAACACCGGGGAGCTGTTTTTT.

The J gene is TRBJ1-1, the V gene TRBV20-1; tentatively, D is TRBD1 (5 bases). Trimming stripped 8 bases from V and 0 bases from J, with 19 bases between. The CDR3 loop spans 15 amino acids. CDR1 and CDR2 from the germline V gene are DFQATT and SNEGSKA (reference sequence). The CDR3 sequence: CSTKLAGLMNTEAFF. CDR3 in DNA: TGCAGTACCAAGCTGGCGGGGCTCATGAACACTGAAGCTTTCTTT.

The CDR3 region is CAVGQEYGYTF. The DNA for the CDR3 is TGTGCCGTCGGACAGGAATATGGCTACACCTTC. The genes are TRBV10-3 and TRBJ1-2; 7 bases agree with TRBD1. J gave up 5 bases and V 11 bases, and 5 bases lay outside the gene matches. CDR3 length: 11 amino acids. Per the germline V gene, CDR1 is ENHRY and CDR2 is SYGVKD.

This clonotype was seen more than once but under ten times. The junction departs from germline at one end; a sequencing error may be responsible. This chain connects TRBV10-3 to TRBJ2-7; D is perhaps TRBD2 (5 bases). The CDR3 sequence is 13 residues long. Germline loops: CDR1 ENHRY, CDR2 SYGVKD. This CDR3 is CAISESEAHEQCF. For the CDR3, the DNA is TGTGCCATCAGTGAGTCGGAGGCACACGAGCAGTGCTTC.

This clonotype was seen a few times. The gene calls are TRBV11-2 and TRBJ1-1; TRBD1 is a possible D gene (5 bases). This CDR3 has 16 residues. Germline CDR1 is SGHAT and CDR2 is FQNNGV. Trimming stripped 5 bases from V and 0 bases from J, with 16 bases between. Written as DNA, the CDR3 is TGTGCCAGCAGCCGGGGGGGTTCGGGGATGAACACTGAAGCTTTCTTT. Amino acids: CASSRGGSGMNTEAFF.

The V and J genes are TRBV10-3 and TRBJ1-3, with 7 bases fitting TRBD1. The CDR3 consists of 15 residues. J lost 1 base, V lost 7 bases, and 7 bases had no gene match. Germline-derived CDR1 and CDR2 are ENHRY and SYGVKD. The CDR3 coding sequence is TGTGCCATCACCCCAGGGGGAGGATCTGGAAACACCATATATTTT. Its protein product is CAITPGGGSGNTIYF.